This T cell receptor (beta chain) was profiled in a study of cytomegalovirus exposure and HLA in healthy donors. Overall study results and limits: Later, TCR association rates were found to vary by HLA locus, highest for DRB1 and lowest for HLA-C.

As concerns this clone: Its target is unknown.

Primers for the PCR totalled 60 Vbeta and 13 Jbeta. Using immunoSEQ multiplex PCR, the repertoire was profiled, and TCRdb retains in-frame clones only, with some absent. Among 150,000 to 180,000 clones, around three quarters were seen once, and the ten largest hold 4%. Regarding donors, all were healthy bone marrow donors. The receptor comes from a woman aged 40 to 49 in good health and CMV-seronegative. Sequencing was done on a sample of PBMCs.

CDR3 coding DNA: TGTGCCAGCCGAATTCCACAGGGGGCTAATGGCTACACCTTC. This gives the protein CASRIPQGANGYTF. V and J are TRBV28 and TRBJ1-2; 9 nucleotides line up with TRBD1. Germline CDR1 and CDR2: MDHEN and SYDVKM. With V trimmed by 8 bases and J by 6 bases, 10 bases remained unmatched. This CDR3 contains 14 residues.